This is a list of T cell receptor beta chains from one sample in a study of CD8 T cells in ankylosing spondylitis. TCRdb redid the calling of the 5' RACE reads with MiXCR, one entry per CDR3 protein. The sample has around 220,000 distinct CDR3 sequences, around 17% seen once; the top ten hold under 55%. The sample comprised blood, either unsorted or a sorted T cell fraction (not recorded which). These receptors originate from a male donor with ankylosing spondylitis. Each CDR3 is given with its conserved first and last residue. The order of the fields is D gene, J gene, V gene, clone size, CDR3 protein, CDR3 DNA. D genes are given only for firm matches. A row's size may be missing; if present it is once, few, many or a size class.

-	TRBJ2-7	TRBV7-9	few	CASSDPHGDEQYF	TGTGCCAGCAGCGACCCTCACGGGGACGAGCAGTACTTC
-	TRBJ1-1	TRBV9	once	CASSPTGYWTEAFF	TGTGCCAGCAGCCCCACAGGGTATTGGACTGAAGCTTTCTTT
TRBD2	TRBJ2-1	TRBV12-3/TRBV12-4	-	CACSPGLAGVGWNEQFF	TGTGCCTGCAGCCCCGGACTAGCGGGAGTAGGGTGGAATGAGCAGTTCTTC
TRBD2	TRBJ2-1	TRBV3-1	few	CASSHHPRLAGEGEQFF	TGTGCCAGCAGTCATCATCCCCGACTAGCGGGAGAAGGTGAGCAGTTCTTC
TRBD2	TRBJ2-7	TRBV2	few	CASSTHSGRTYEQYF	TGTGCCAGCAGCACACATAGCGGGAGGACCTACGAGCAGTACTTC
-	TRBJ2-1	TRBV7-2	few	CASSLGVHNEQFF	TGTGCCAGCAGCCTGGGGGTCCACAATGAGCAGTTCTTC
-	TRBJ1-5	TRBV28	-	CASSSQVRPQHF	TGTGCCAGCAGTTCCCAAGTGCGGCCCCAGCATTTT
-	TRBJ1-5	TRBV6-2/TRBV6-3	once	CASSPGDGYNQPQHF	TGTGCCAGCAGTCCGGGGGACGGATACAATCAGCCCCAGCATTTT
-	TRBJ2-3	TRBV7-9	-	CASVGGPTTQYF	TGTGCCAGCGTGGGGGGCCCGACTACGCAGTATTTT
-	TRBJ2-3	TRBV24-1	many	CATTDSYTDTQYF	TGTGCCACCACGGACAGTTACACAGATACGCAGTATTTT
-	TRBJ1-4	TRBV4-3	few	CASSQDRAIGNEKLFF	TGCGCCAGCAGCCAAGACCGGGCCATAGGGAATGAAAAACTGTTTTTT
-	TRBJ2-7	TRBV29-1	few	CSVSSGDLVYEQYF	TGCAGCGTATCCTCCGGGGATCTTGTCTACGAGCAGTACTTC
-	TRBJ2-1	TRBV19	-	CASSTGYNNEQFF	TGTGCCAGTAGTACGGGCTATAACAATGAGCAGTTCTTC
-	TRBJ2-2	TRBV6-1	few	CASSALGTGELFF	TGTGCCAGCAGTGCCCTAGGGACCGGGGAGCTGTTTTTT
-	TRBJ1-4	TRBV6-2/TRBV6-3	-	CASSPGMRGEKLFF	TGTGCCAGCAGTCCAGGGATGCGGGGCGAAAAACTGTTTTTT
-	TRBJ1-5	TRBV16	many	CASSQYGSNQPQHF	TGTGCCAGCAGCCAATATGGCTCCAATCAGCCCCAGCATTTT
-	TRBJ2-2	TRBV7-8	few	CASSPVGTGELFF	TGTGCCAGCAGCCCAGTGGGCACCGGGGAGCTGTTTTTT
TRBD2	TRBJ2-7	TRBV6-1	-	CASSPLAGNIYEQYF	TGTGCCAGCAGCCCCTTAGCGGGTAACATCTACGAGCAGTACTTC
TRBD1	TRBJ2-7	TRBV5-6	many	CASSWDRSSYEQYF	TGTGCCAGCAGCTGGGACAGGAGCTCCTACGAGCAGTACTTC
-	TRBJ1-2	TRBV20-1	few	CSARGAVTYGYTF	TGCAGTGCTAGAGGGGCAGTAACCTATGGCTACACCTTC
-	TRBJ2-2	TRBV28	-	CASTFPRATGELFF	TGTGCCAGCACCTTCCCCAGGGCCACCGGGGAGCTGTTTTTT
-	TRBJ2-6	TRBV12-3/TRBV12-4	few	CASTLVGANVLTF	TGTGCCAGCACTTTGGTTGGGGCCAACGTCCTGACTTTC
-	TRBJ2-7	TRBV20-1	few	CSALPGDIDEQYF	TGCAGTGCGCTACCAGGGGACATCGACGAGCAGTACTTC
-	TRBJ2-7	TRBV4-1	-	CASSQPASYEQYF	TGCGCCAGCAGCCAACCAGCGTCCTACGAGCAGTACTTC
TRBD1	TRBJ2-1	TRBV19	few	CASSIYPTGVFYNEQFF	TGTGCCAGTAGTATCTACCCGACAGGGGTTTTCTACAATGAGCAGTTCTTC
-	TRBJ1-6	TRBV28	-	CASSLHKFGGRDPPLHF	TGTGCCAGCAGTTTACATAAATTCGGCGGAAGGGATCCACCCCTCCACTTT
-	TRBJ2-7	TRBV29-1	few	CSVEALDTYEQYF	TGCAGCGTGGAGGCTCTGGATACGTACGAGCAGTACTTC
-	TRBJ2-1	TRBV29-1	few	CSVEGLFSSYNEQFF	TGCAGCGTTGAGGGTCTCTTCAGCTCCTACAATGAGCAGTTCTTC
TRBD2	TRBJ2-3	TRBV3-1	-	CASSQLSGGLDTQYF	TGTGCCAGCAGCCAACTCAGCGGGGGCCTAGATACGCAGTATTTT